This TCR beta chain stems from a study of metastatic and nonmetastatic thyroid tumors. Study background: The study looked at repertoires side by side in blood and in tumor or nodule tissue from malignant and benign thyroid patients. Findings of the study overall: Across blood and tumor, TCR beta diversity in malignant thyroid tumors was reportedly significantly higher than in benign nodules.

Prior to thyroid surgery, none of the patients had received any treatment. In the study's own analysis: Researchers built a distant-metastasis classifier for papillary thyroid cancer that drew on CDR3 differences across clinicopathological groups. Through MiXCR, TCRdb re-clonotyped the PCR reads. TCRdb, not the original authors, processed these V and J calls. The table has around 10,000 clones, more than 25% seen once. CDR3 length: 13 residues. V shed 6 bases and J shed 5 bases, with 14 bases lying between them. Germline assignment: CDR1 SGHRS and CDR2 YFSETQ. As to this clone: Its antigen is undetermined.

The receptor was derived from a female donor with papillary thyroid cancer or a benign thyroid nodule (not recorded which). Some clones in this sample may be carry-over from other donors' samples. The chain uses TRBV5-1 and TRBJ1-1; D gene uncertain. Material: tumor tissue. CDR3 DNA: TGCGCCAGCACCCCCGGGATTGGTACTGAAGCTTTCTTT. As protein: CASTPGIGTEAFF.